This T cell receptor beta chain came from a study of T cell responses to AZD1222 COVID-19 vaccine. Study-level results: After two AZD1222 doses, spike-specific TCR breadth and depth rose versus day 0. Spike was spanned by vaccine-associated CD4 TCRs, with dominance at 160-218 and 743-854. Most donors were white British and more were female, and clonal diversity was possibly underestimated.

Germline CDR1 SSHAT, CDR2 FNYEAQ (reference sequence). V lost 5 bases to trimming and J lost 10 bases, with 19 bases between them. CDR3 length: 14 residues. Only in-frame clones appear in the TCRdb table, and some are missing; sequencing was by immunoSEQ multiplex PCR. The data show about 110,000 clones, about 90% seen once. Notes on this clone: The target antigen is unknown.

The V and J genes are TRBV7-7 and TRBJ2-3; D is unclear. The TCR was taken from an adult in good health. The sample consisted of peripheral blood, taken on day 0 of AZD1222 vaccination. In DNA form, the CDR3 reads TGTGCCAGCAGCACCGACACACTCTCCGGGTCGCAGTATTTT. Its protein is CASSTDTLSGSQYF.